The 18 T cell receptor beta chains reported below all come from one sample, sequenced in a study of blood T cell repertoires in COVID-19. The assay was immunoSEQ multiplex PCR, and TCRdb's table has in-frame clones only and misses some. The sample has about 280,000 clones, less than 90% seen once. Sequencing was performed on peripheral blood. The source of these receptors is a human donor in a cohort sampled during active COVID-19.

Notes on this clone: This sample includes further DNA sequences coding for the same CDR3. This chain connects TRBV27 to TRBJ2-5; D remains ambiguous. The CDR3 consists of 13 residues. Germline assignment: CDR1 MNHEY and CDR2 SMNVEV (reference sequence). The V and J ends lost 6 bases and 4 bases respectively, with 12 bases between them. The CDR3 nucleotides read TGTGCCAGCAGACCGGGTGTCGGAGAGACCCAGTACTTC. Protein: CASRPGVGETQYF.

J is TRBJ2-6 and V is TRBV5-4; the D gene is possibly TRBD1 (6 bases). CDR3 length equals 17 residues. Trimming pared 7 bases from V and 2 bases from J, leaving 19 bases between. In germline, CDR1 is SGHNT, CDR2 YYREEE (reference sequence). For the CDR3, the DNA is TGTGCCAGCGGCCAACTACAGGGTTCGACTGGGGCCAACGTCCTGACTTTC. Translated, it gives CASGQLQGSTGANVLTF.

The chain employs TRBV7-2 and TRBJ2-5, with 12 bases lining up with TRBD2. This CDR3 region has 17 residues. J gave up 4 bases and V 5 bases, and 11 bases lay outside the gene matches. Looked up from germline, CDR1 is SGHTA and CDR2 is FQGNSA. CDR3 sequence reads: CASSPGLAGKAAETQYF. As DNA, the CDR3 is TGTGCCAGCAGCCCAGGACTAGCGGGAAAGGCTGCAGAGACCCAGTACTTC.

Regarding this clone: Different DNA sequences within this sample yield the same CDR3. The V gene is TRBV3-1 (or the pseudogene TRBV3-2), the J gene TRBJ2-7, with D tentatively TRBD2 (5 bases). Looked up from germline, CDR1 is LGHDT and CDR2 is YNNKEL (reference sequence). CDR3 size: 12 residues. Between the trimmed V and J ends, which lost 1 base and 5 bases, there was a span of 6 bases. The CDR3 here is CASSQAGNEQYF. The CDR3 DNA reads as TGTGCCAGCAGCCAAGCCGGGAACGAGCAGTACTTC.

This clone is a singleton in its sample. V is TRBV5-5 and J is TRBJ2-3; a weak D match, TRBD2 (6 bases). Looked up from germline, CDR1 is SGHKS and CDR2 is YYEKEE (reference sequence). Between the trimmed V and J ends, which lost 4 bases and 2 bases, there was a span of 17 bases. This CDR3 spans 16 amino acids. The CDR3 DNA follows: TGTGCCAGCAGCCTTTCCTTCGCGGGACCCACAGATACGCAGTATTTT. Residues: CASSLSFAGPTDTQYF.

This rearrangement joins TRBV2 to TRBJ1-1; TRBD1 might be the D (6 bases). V lost 2 bases, J lost 0 bases, and 10 bases lay in between. Germline V gives CDR1 SNHLY, CDR2 FYNNEI. The CDR3 extends over 15 amino acids. CDR3 DNA sequence: TGTGCCAGCAGTGAAAGGACAGTACTGAACACTGAAGCTTTCTTT. Its protein product is CASSERTVLNTEAFF. Combining the CDR3 with reference TRBV2 and TRBJ1-1 gives the whole variable domain EPEVTQTPSHQVTQMGQEVILRCVPISNHLYFYWYRQILGQKVEFLVSFYNNEISEKSEIFDDQFSVERPDGSNFTLKIRSTKLEDSAMYFCASSERTVLNTEAFFGQGTRLTVV.

This clone was counted a single time. The gene calls are TRBV7-9 and TRBJ2-7, with 13 bases aligning to TRBD2. V lost 5 bases, J lost 3 bases, and 10 bases stayed unmatched. This CDR3 has 17 amino acids. Per germline, CDR1 SEHNR and CDR2 FQNEAQ (reference sequence). The CDR3 loop reads CASSPGLAGDSLYEQYF. The CDR3 DNA is TGTGCCAGCAGCCCAGGACTAGCGGGAGACTCCCTCTACGAGCAGTACTTC.

This chain connects TRBV5-4 to TRBJ1-2, with a weak D call TRBD1 (6 bases). V was shortened by 0 bases and J by 6 bases, with 6 bases between the two germline ends. Per germline, CDR1 SGHNT and CDR2 YYREEE (reference sequence). This CDR3 is built from 12 residues. CDR3 sequence: CASSLDRDGYTF. In DNA form, the CDR3 reads TGTGCCAGCAGCTTGGACAGGGATGGCTACACCTTC.

J is TRBJ2-7 and V is TRBV18, with a tentative D call TRBD1 (5 bases). The germline V gene has CDR1 KGHSH and CDR2 LQKENI. V lost 4 bases, J lost 3 bases, and 13 bases lay in between. The CDR3 runs to 14 residues. As DNA, the CDR3 is TGTGCCAGCTCACAGGGTAGACAGTTCTACGAGCAGTACTTC. As protein: CASSQGRQFYEQYF.

This chain links TRBV29-1 with TRBJ2-5, with D possibly TRBD1 on 5 matching bases. V gave up 8 bases and J gave up 4 bases, with 17 bases separating them. The CDR3 spans 13 residues. Germline CDR1 SQVTM, CDR2 ANQGSEA. The DNA of the CDR3 is TGCAGCACTGGGGAAATCAGGGCAGAGACCCAGTACTTC. This codes for CSTGEIRAETQYF.

The J gene is TRBJ2-3, the V gene TRBV7-6; the D gene is possibly TRBD2 (5 bases). Trimming took 1 base from V and 13 from J, leaving 15 bases between them. This CDR3 spans 13 amino acids. Germline V gene lookup returns CDR1 SGHVS and CDR2 FNYEAQ. The CDR3 spells CASSLGAGPYKYF. In DNA form, the CDR3 reads TGTGCCAGCAGCTTAGGGGCGGGCCCATATAAGTATTTT.

The chain links TRBV4-3 to TRBJ2-1; no reliable D call. CDR1 is LGHNA and CDR2 is YSLEER in the germline V gene. The CDR3 totals 14 residues. V lost 4 bases and J 15 bases, leaving 22 bases between the germline ends. This chain's CDR3 is CASSPGLREPMRFF. As DNA, the CDR3 is TGCGCCAGCAGCCCGGGTTTAAGAGAACCCATGCGGTTCTTC.

The rearrangement uses TRBV27 and TRBJ2-2; 8 bases are a match to TRBD2. V shed 7 bases, J shed 5 bases, and the junction held 18 bases outside the gene matches. The CDR3 totals 18 residues. The germline gives CDR1 MNHEY, CDR2 SMNVEV (reference sequence). The DNA of the CDR3 is TGTGCCAGCACCCCCGAAACCCGAGGTAGCGGGATAACCGGGGAGCTGTTTTTT. It encodes CASTPETRGSGITGELFF.

The rearrangement links TRBV2 to TRBJ2-5; TRBD1 matches 10 bases. J was trimmed by 9 bases and V by 6 bases; bases with no gene match: 10. The CDR3 length is 14 residues. CDR1 SNHLY and CDR2 FYNNEI come from the germline V gene. CDR3 bases: TGTGCCAGCAGAGAGACAGGGGGCGGCCGGGCCCAGTACTTC. Amino acids: CASRETGGGRAQYF.

The chain employs TRBV7-8 and TRBJ2-1; 7 bases are shared with TRBD2. J was trimmed by 3 bases and V by 2 bases; bases with no gene match: 4. This CDR3 contains 15 residues. Per the germline V gene, CDR1 is SGHVS and CDR2 is FQNEAQ. CDR3 loop: CASSLSPSGYNEQFF. CDR3 nucleotides: TGTGCCAGCAGCTTATCTCCTAGCGGCTACAATGAGCAGTTCTTC.

As regards this clone: The sample holds other DNA sequences that translate to the same CDR3. The chain has TRBV7-2 and TRBJ2-7; D is undetermined. The V gene lost 1 base and the J gene lost 1 base, with 5 bases spanning the gap. Germline CDR1 SGHTA, CDR2 FQGNSA. This CDR3 is built from 13 residues. This CDR3 reads CASSLDRSYEQYF. The CDR3 DNA is TGTGCCAGCAGCTTAGATCGGTCCTACGAGCAGTACTTC.

V gene TRBV4-3 combines with J gene TRBJ2-3; D is unresolved. The V and J ends lost 1 base and 2 bases respectively, with 7 bases between them. The CDR3 contains 14 residues. The germline CDR1 and CDR2 sequences are LGHNA and YSLEER. In DNA form, the CDR3 reads TGCGCCAGCAGCCAAGGCAGGTCCACAGATACGCAGTATTTT. This sequence encodes CASSQGRSTDTQYF.

V and J are TRBV2 and TRBJ2-1, with D uncertain. Germline loops: CDR1 SNHLY, CDR2 FYNNEI. With 2 bases removed from V and 7 bases from J, the gap between germline ends came to 3 bases. The CDR3 loop spans 11 amino acids. The CDR3 DNA is TGTGCCAGCAGTGAACCTAATGAGCAGTTCTTC. Translation gives CASSEPNEQFF.